This T cell receptor (beta chain) comes out of a study of cytomegalovirus exposure and HLA in healthy donors. Study information: Within an early data release were about 90 million unique TCRs drawn from HLA-typed donors. Among the roughly 430 genotyped donors, about 81% were placed in the Caucasian-associated ancestry cluster.

The V gene's germline CDR1 is MNHEY and CDR2 SVGAGI. CDR3 size: 14 residues. With 6 bases removed from V and 3 bases from J, the gap between germline ends came to 15 bases. A multiplex PCR was run with 60 Vbeta primers and 13 Jbeta primers. In the study's own analysis: The count from a later analysis was about 80 million unique TCR beta chains, about 9.9 million of them shared. TCRdb keeps only in-frame clones here, not all; method: immunoSEQ multiplex PCR. V and J calls plus clone size are reproduced from that table; the DNA served to infer D and trimming. The table includes a few hundred thousand clones, 70% to 80% detected once. Study-wide results and caveats: The classifier was said to identify cytomegalovirus status with high specificity and sensitivity.

To note about this clone: Antigen: not known.

The sequence derives from a middle-aged man in good health and CMV-seronegative. The sample taken for sequencing was PBMCs. The chain couples TRBV6-5 to TRBJ2-7; possible D gene TRBD1, 5 bases. DNA for the CDR3: TGTGCCAGCAGCCCCAGACAGACTTTCTACGAGCAGTACTTC. This translates into CASSPRQTFYEQYF.